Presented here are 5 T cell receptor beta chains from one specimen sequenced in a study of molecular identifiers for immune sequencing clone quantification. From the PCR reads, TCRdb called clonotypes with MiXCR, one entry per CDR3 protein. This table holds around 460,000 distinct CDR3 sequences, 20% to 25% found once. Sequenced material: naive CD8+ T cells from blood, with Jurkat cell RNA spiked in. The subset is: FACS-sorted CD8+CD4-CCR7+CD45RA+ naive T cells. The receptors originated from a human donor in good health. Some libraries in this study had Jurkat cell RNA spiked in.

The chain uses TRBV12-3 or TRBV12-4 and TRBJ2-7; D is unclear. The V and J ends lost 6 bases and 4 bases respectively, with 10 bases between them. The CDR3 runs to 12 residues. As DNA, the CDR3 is TGTGCCAGCAGCCCAAATGCGTACGAGCAGTACTTC. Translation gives CASSPNAYEQYF.

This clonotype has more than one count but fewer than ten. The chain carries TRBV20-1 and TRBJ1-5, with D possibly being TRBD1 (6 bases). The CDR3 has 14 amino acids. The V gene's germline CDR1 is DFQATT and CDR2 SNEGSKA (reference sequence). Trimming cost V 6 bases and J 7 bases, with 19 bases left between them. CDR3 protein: CSAKDTGLGQPQHF. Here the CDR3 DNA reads TGCAGTGCCAAAGATACAGGGTTAGGCCAGCCCCAGCATTTT.

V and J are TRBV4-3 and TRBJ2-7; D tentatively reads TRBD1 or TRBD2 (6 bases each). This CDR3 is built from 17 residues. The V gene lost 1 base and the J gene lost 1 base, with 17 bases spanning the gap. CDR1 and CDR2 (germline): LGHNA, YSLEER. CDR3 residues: CASSQGWTAGTSYEQYF. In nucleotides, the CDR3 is TGCGCCAGCAGCCAAGGGTGGACAGCCGGGACTTCCTACGAGCAGTACTTC.

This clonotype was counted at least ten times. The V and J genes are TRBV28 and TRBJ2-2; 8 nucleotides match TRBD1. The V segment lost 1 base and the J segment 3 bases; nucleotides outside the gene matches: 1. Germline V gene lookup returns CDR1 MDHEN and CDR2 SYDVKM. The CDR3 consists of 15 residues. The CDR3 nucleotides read TGTGCCAGCAGTTTATCAGGGGGCTACACCGGGGAGCTGTTTTTT. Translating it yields CASSLSGGYTGELFF.

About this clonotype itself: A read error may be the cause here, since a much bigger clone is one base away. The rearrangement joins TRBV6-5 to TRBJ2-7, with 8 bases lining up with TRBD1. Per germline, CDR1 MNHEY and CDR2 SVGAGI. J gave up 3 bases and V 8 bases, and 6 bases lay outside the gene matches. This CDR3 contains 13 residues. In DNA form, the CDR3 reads TGTGCCAGCGGCCAGACAGGGGTCTACGAGCAGTACTTC. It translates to CASGQTGVYEQYF.